The 8 T cell receptor beta chains below come from one sample, sequenced in a study of glioma-infiltrating T cells after dendritic cell vaccination. Assay used: immunoSEQ multiplex PCR; TCRdb lists only in-frame clones, some missing. The sample holds around 87,000 clones, roughly four fifths seen once. Described time point: after dendritic cell vaccination, including at tumor progression/relapse. The sample was blood, taken after dendritic cell vaccination. The receptors were gathered from a human donor with glioblastoma.

The chain uses TRBV6-6 and TRBJ2-5; a possible D gene is TRBD2 (6 bases). The last part of the DNA fits TRBJ2-7 better; the J call may be wrong. The germline V gene encodes CDR1 MNHNY and CDR2 SVGAGI (reference sequence). CDR3 length: 14 amino acids. DNA of the CDR3: TGTGCCAGCAGTCGGACTAACCCGGGATACGAGCAGTACTTC. Protein sequence: CASSRTNPGYEQYF.

This rearrangement joins TRBV7-3 to TRBJ2-5, with D perhaps matching TRBD2 (7 bases). Trimming removed 1 base from V and 3 bases from J, with 15 bases in between. In germline, CDR1 is SGHTA, CDR2 FQGTGA. The CDR3 runs to 16 residues. CDR3 sequence reads: CASSLIVRGDKETQYF. The CDR3 bases are TGTGCCAGCAGCTTAATTGTCCGGGGGGACAAAGAGACCCAGTACTTC. Filled out from reference TRBV7-3 and TRBJ2-5, the complete variable domain reads GAGVSQTPSNKVTEKGKYVELRCDPISGHTALYWYRQSLGQGPEFLIYFQGTGAADDSGLPNDRFFAVRPEGSVSTLKIQRTERGDSAVYLCASSLIVRGDKETQYFGPGTRLLVL.

DNA of the CDR3: TGTGCCAGCAGCTCCTTTAGCGGGGGGCTCTCCTACGAGCAGTACTTC. The encoded protein is CASSSFSGGLSYEQYF. The J gene is TRBJ2-7, the V gene TRBV13; 10 nucleotides agree with TRBD2. With V trimmed by 4 bases and J by 0 bases, 6 bases remained unmatched. The germline V gene encodes CDR1 PRHDT and CDR2 FYEKMQ (reference sequence). The CDR3 sequence is 16 residues long.

The J gene is TRBJ1-2, the V gene TRBV6-5, with TRBD1 matching over 7 bases. V lost 7 bases to trimming and J lost 6 bases; unmatched junction nucleotides: 14. The germline V gene has CDR1 MNHEY and CDR2 SVGAGI. This CDR3 comprises 15 residues. CDR3 bases: TGTGCCAGCAATCCTACGACAGGGCAGTGGGATGGCTACACCTTC. It specifies CASNPTTGQWDGYTF.

The chain has TRBV5-6 and TRBJ1-4; tentative D call: TRBD1 (6 bases). The ends were cut back, 4 bases at V and 4 bases at J, with 11 bases in the middle. Germline V gene data show CDR1 as SGHDT and CDR2 as YYEEEE. This CDR3 is built from 14 residues. The CDR3 loop is CASSRTVFNEKLFF. The CDR3 region has the DNA TGTGCCAGCAGCCGGACAGTTTTTAATGAAAAACTGTTTTTT.

This clone was seen more than once but under ten times. The chain is built from TRBV18 and TRBJ2-7; 12 nucleotides align to TRBD1. V was pared by 2 bases and J by 7 bases, with 12 bases of the junction left unmatched. The germline V gene encodes CDR1 KGHSH and CDR2 LQKENI. The CDR3 has 17 amino acids. The CDR3 DNA is TGTGCCAGCTCACCAGGCTTACCGGGACAGGGGGCGAATGAGCAGTACTTC. The encoded protein is CASSPGLPGQGANEQYF.

The chain couples TRBV7-2 to TRBJ1-1; 9 nucleotides match TRBD1. The CDR3 covers 13 residues. Germline loops: CDR1 SGHTA, CDR2 FQGNSA. V lost 5 bases, J lost 6 bases, and 4 bases stayed unmatched. CDR3 bases: TGTGCCAGCAGCATACAGGGGGCCGCTGAAGCTTTCTTT. It specifies CASSIQGAAEAFF. Complete variable domain (other parts from reference TRBV7-2 and TRBJ1-1): GAGVSQSPSNKVTEKGKDVELRCDPISGHTALYWYRQSLGQGLEFLIYFQGNSAPDKSGLPSDRFSAERTGGSVSTLTIQRTQQEDSAVYLCASSIQGAAEAFFGQGTRLTVV.

This clone was counted between two and nine times. This chain joins TRBV4-3 and TRBJ2-5; 9 bases are a match to TRBD1. This CDR3 spans 16 amino acids. The germline V gene has CDR1 LGHNA and CDR2 YSLEER. The trim removed 0 bases at V and 2 bases at J, leaving 4 bases unmatched. For the CDR3, the DNA is TGCGCCAGCAGCCAAGAGGGACAGGGAACTCAAGAGACCCAGTACTTC. It is translated as CASSQEGQGTQETQYF.